This is a list of T cell receptor beta chains from one sample in a study of CD8 T cells in Susac syndrome. A single record per CDR3 protein comes from TCRdb applying MiXCR to the immunoSEQ multiplex PCR reads. The data show roughly 150,000 distinct CDR3 sequences, with around 95% seen just once and roughly 0.15% held by the top ten. Material: CD8+ T cells from PBMCs. The receptor source for this set is a human donor with multiple sclerosis. Each CDR3 is given with its conserved first and last residue. The order of the fields is clone size, D gene, J gene, CDR3 length, V gene, CDR3 protein, CDR3 DNA. The D gene is left open where the match is weak. Clone size is stated in some rows and not others, as once, few, many or a class when expanded.

- | TRBD1 | TRBJ1-5 | 20 | TRBV18 | CASSPGPTGVPSIINQPQHF | TGTGCCAGCTCACCAGGTCCAACAGGGGTCCCTTCCATAATCAATCAGCCCCAGCATTTT
few | - | TRBJ1-2 | 13 | TRBV30 | CAWSVDTDYGYTF | TGTGCCTGGAGCGTGGACACGGACTATGGCTACACCTTC
- | TRBD2 | TRBJ2-1 | 15 | TRBV24-1 | CATRAGDSANNEQFF | TGTGCCACCAGGGCGGGGGACTCCGCCAACAATGAGCAGTTCTTC
- | - | TRBJ2-5 | 12 | TRBV20-1 | CSASVQGETQYF | TGCAGTGCTAGTGTCCAGGGGGAGACCCAGTACTTC
- | - | TRBJ1-2 | 17 | TRBV20-1 | CSARDRVADQINYGYTF | TGCAGTGCTAGAGATAGGGTGGCTGACCAAATAAACTATGGCTACACCTTC
- | - | TRBJ2-2 | 13 | TRBV6-4 | CASSDGTAGELFF | TGTGCCAGCAGTGACGGGACGGCCGGGGAGCTGTTTTTT
- | - | TRBJ2-5 | 15 | TRBV12-3/TRBV12-4 | CASSPSSPAQETQYF | TGTGCCAGCAGTCCCTCCTCCCCGGCCCAAGAGACCCAGTACTTC
- | - | TRBJ1-1 | 16 | TRBV4-1 | CASSQDRSGADTEAFF | TGCGCCAGCAGCCAAGATCGATCAGGGGCAGACACTGAAGCTTTCTTT
- | TRBD1 | TRBJ1-5 | 13 | TRBV12-3/TRBV12-4 | CASSRDSLGPQHF | TGTGCCAGCAGCCGGGACAGCCTGGGGCCCCAGCATTTT
- | - | TRBJ1-2 | 14 | TRBV29-1 | CSFRVVTGPYGYTF | TGCAGCTTTCGAGTGGTCACAGGGCCCTATGGCTACACCTTC
once | - | TRBJ2-1 | 17 | TRBV27 | CASSLSWSPLGWNEQFF | TGTGCCAGCAGTTTATCCTGGTCCCCCTTGGGGTGGAATGAGCAGTTCTTC
- | - | TRBJ1-6 | 15 | TRBV18 | CASSPRNTVGLTLHF | TGTGCCAGCTCACCACGGAATACAGTCGGTCTGACCCTCCACTTT
- | - | TRBJ1-1 | 14 | TRBV9 | CASSPGRRGAEAFF | TGTGCCAGCAGCCCGGGGCGTAGGGGGGCTGAAGCTTTCTTT
- | - | TRBJ2-7 | 14 | TRBV6-2/TRBV6-3 | CASTKSGSSYEQYF | TGTGCCAGCACCAAGAGCGGAAGCTCCTACGAGCAGTACTTC
- | - | TRBJ1-2 | 14 | TRBV19 | CASSAEEMYYGYTF | TGTGCCAGTAGTGCCGAGGAAATGTACTATGGCTACACCTTC
- | - | TRBJ2-5 | 11 | TRBV21-1 | CASSKNGGQYF | TGTGCCAGCAGCAAAAATGGGGGACAGTACTTC
- | - | TRBJ1-1 | 13 | TRBV9 | CASNEGSNTEAFF | TGTGCCAGCAACGAAGGATCAAACACTGAAGCTTTCTTT
- | - | TRBJ1-1 | 12 | TRBV29-1 | CSVGGEYTEAFF | TGCAGCGTCGGGGGAGAATACACTGAAGCTTTCTTT
- | - | TRBJ1-1 | 12 | TRBV29-1 | CSTYGGGAEAFF | TGCAGCACCTACGGAGGTGGGGCTGAAGCTTTCTTT
once | TRBD2 | TRBJ2-3 | 16 | TRBV7-7 | CASSLGAGPSTDTQYF | TGTGCTAGCAGCTTAGGAGCGGGACCTAGCACAGATACGCAGTATTTT
- | TRBD1 | TRBJ1-2 | 13 | TRBV13 | CASSPGTGQGYTF | TGTGCCAGCAGCCCAGGGACAGGGCAGGGCTACACCTTC
- | - | TRBJ2-1 | 11 | TRBV12-3/TRBV12-4 | CASSFAAEQFF | TGTGCCAGCAGTTTTGCGGCGGAGCAGTTCTTC
once | TRBD1 | TRBJ1-3 | 15 | TRBV12-3/TRBV12-4 | CASSGQGAQGNTIYF | TGTGCCAGCAGTGGACAGGGGGCGCAGGGAAACACCATATATTTT
- | - | TRBJ1-6 | 16 | TRBV2 | CASSTTSPEANSPLHF | TGTGCCAGCAGCACTACCAGTCCCGAGGCCAATTCACCCCTCCACTTT
- | TRBD2 | TRBJ2-1 | 17 | TRBV2 | CASSEYFSGGAANEQFF | TGTGCCAGCAGTGAATATTTTTCGGGGGGGGCCGCGAATGAGCAGTTCTTC
- | - | TRBJ1-5 | 13 | TRBV18 | CASSPLDNGPQHF | TGTGCCAGCTCACCACTTGACAACGGGCCCCAGCATTTT
- | - | TRBJ1-2 | 12 | TRBV29-1 | CSVDIGAYGYTF | TGCAGCGTTGATATCGGAGCCTATGGCTACACCTTC
- | - | TRBJ2-5 | 12 | TRBV29-1 | CSVDHGQETQYF | TGCAGCGTTGATCACGGGCAAGAGACCCAGTACTTC
- | TRBD1 | TRBJ1-1 | 16 | TRBV30 | CAWSAPYQGASTEAFF | TGTGCCTGGAGTGCCCCCTACCAGGGGGCGAGCACTGAAGCTTTCTTT
- | TRBD2 | TRBJ2-3 | 15 | TRBV27 | CASATLALGGDTQYF | TGTGCCAGCGCTACCCTAGCCTTGGGGGGGGATACGCAGTATTTT
- | TRBD1 | TRBJ2-3 | 14 | TRBV29-1 | CSVAPPRGTDTQYF | TGCAGCGTCGCCCCCCCCAGGGGGACAGATACGCAGTATTTT
- | - | TRBJ2-7 | 13 | TRBV20-1 | CSAGQIISYEQYF | TGCAGTGCAGGACAGATAATCTCCTACGAGCAGTACTTC
- | TRBD1 | TRBJ2-1 | 14 | TRBV6-5 | CASRPTGARYEQFF | TGTGCCAGCAGACCGACAGGGGCGCGCTATGAGCAGTTCTTC